The 7 T cell receptor beta chains presented below share a single source sample, sequenced in a study of post-analysis software for immune sequencing data. These receptors have no known antigen. The TCR beta cDNA libraries contained unique molecular identifiers. A single record per CDR3 protein comes from TCRdb applying MiXCR to the PCR reads. The sample shows 400,000 to 500,000 distinct CDR3 sequences, approximately 42% of them seen only once. Study-level points and caveats: Among roughly 5 TRBV segments more frequent in patients than controls were TRBV5-6, TRBV5-1 and TRBV20-1.

Specimen: blood. These receptors all stem from a girl between 2 and 10 years old with multiple sclerosis.

The chain carries TRBV6-5 and TRBJ1-2, with TRBD1 as a possible D gene (6 bases). Germline values: CDR1 MNHEY, CDR2 SVGAGI. Trimming removed 4 bases from V and 9 bases from J, with 21 bases in between. This CDR3 spans 15 amino acids. The CDR3 region is CASSWATGTPSSYTF. CDR3 in DNA: TGTGCCAGCAGTTGGGCGACCGGGACACCAAGTAGCTACACCTTC.

This clonotype was observed a handful of times. This chain links TRBV7-8 with TRBJ2-5, with D hard to call. CDR1 and CDR2 from the germline V gene are SGHVS and FQNEAQ. Trimming left V 4 bases short and J 2 bases short, with 11 bases between. This CDR3 comprises 14 residues. The CDR3 loop reads CASSSMGPQETQYF. CDR3 nucleotides: TGTGCCAGCAGCTCCATGGGCCCTCAAGAGACCCAGTACTTC.

J is TRBJ2-7 and V is TRBV20-1; 7 nucleotides line up with TRBD1. This CDR3 spans 13 amino acids. V dropped 6 bases and J dropped 2; count of bases not matched to a gene: 7. Germline V gene lookup returns CDR1 DFQATT and CDR2 SNEGSKA (reference sequence). The CDR3 DNA is TGCAGTGCATTACAGGGGTCCCCCTACGAGCAGTACTTC. Encoded protein: CSALQGSPYEQYF.

This clonotype has a count of ten or more. The V call is TRBV3-1, the J call TRBJ2-5; D unresolved. V dropped 0 bases and J dropped 4 bases, with 6 bases sitting between them. The CDR3 length is 13 residues. Germline assignment: CDR1 LGHDT and CDR2 YNNKEL (reference sequence). CDR3 protein: CASSQEGSETQYF. CDR3 in DNA: TGTGCCAGCAGCCAAGAAGGGTCAGAGACCCAGTACTTC.

This rearrangement joins TRBV28 to TRBJ2-1, with D perhaps matching TRBD2 (6 bases). V lost 4 bases and J lost 3, with 19 bases in between. This CDR3 is 17 amino acids long. CDR1 and CDR2 from the germline V gene are MDHEN and SYDVKM. The CDR3 reads CASSSSGGVPLYNEQFF. CDR3 sequence (DNA): TGTGCCAGCAGTTCCTCAGGCGGGGTCCCCCTCTACAATGAGCAGTTCTTC.

The chain couples TRBV12-3 or TRBV12-4 to TRBJ1-5; the D is unclear. The V end was cut by 7 bases, the J end by 0 bases, with 10 bases between. CDR3 length equals 14 residues. The CDR3 here is CASTLSYSNQPQHF. The CDR3 DNA reads TGTGCCAGCACCCTCTCGTATAGCAATCAGCCCCAGCATTTT.

V usage is TRBV14 and J usage is TRBJ2-1; TRBD2 might be the D (7 bases). The ends were cut back, 3 bases at V and 2 bases at J, with 20 bases in the middle. Per the germline V gene, CDR1 is SGHDN and CDR2 is FVKESK. The CDR3 is 18 amino acids. The CDR3 sequence: CASSHPLGAGAPYNEQFF. The CDR3 DNA sequence: TGTGCCAGCAGCCATCCCCTTGGGGCGGGGGCACCCTACAATGAGCAGTTCTTC.